This TCR beta chain was recovered during a study of blood T cells in healthy people across ages. The second PCR ran about 6 to 11 cycles with a sample-barcoded 5' primer and J-beta primers. TCRdb reprocessed the 5' RACE reads via MiXCR and lists one record per CDR3 protein. The sample holds roughly 1,100,000 distinct CDR3 sequences; approximately 26% are singletons and the top ten take about 0.8%. This clonotype was counted ten times or more. From germline, CDR1 is SQVTM and CDR2 ANQGSEA. The V end lost 2 bases, the J end lost 5 bases, and 3 bases lay between the germline ends. This CDR3 has 10 residues. These data are also associated with another study on T cells of mothers and their children.

The sequence was collected from a girl aged 2 to 9 in good health. The sequenced material came from blood. The gene calls are TRBV29-1 and TRBJ2-5; D ambiguous. Here the CDR3 DNA reads TGCAGCGTTGAATTGGAGACCCAGTACTTC. It yields the protein CSVELETQYF.